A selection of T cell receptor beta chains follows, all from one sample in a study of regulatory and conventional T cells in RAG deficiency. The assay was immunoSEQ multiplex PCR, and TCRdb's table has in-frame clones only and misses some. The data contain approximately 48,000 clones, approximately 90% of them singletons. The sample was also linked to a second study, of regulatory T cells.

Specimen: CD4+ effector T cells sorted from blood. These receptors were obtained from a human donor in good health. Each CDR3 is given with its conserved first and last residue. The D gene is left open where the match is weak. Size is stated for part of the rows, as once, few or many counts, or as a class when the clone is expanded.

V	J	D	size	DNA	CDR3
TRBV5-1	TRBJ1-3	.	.	TGCGCCAGCAGCTGGATGACAGCCGACTCTGGAAACACCATATATTTT	CASSWMTADSGNTIYF
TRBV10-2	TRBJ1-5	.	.	TGCGCCACCGACAAGGGCTTTAGCAATCAGCCCCAGCATTTT	CATDKGFSNQPQHF
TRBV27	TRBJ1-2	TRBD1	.	TGTGCCAGCAGTCTTAGACAGGGGGCAGAAGGCTACACCTTC	CASSLRQGAEGYTF
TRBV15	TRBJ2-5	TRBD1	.	TGTGCCACCAGGGATCTTACAGGGGGCGTCGGGACCCAGTACTTC	CATRDLTGGVGTQYF
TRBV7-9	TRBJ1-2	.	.	TGTGCCAGCAGCCTTGACAGCTATGGCTACACCTTC	CASSLDSYGYTF
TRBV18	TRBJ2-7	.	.	TGTGCCAGCTCACCACCTAACAGGGAGGCCGAGCAGTACTTC	CASSPPNREAEQYF
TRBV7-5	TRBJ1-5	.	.	TGTGCCAGAAGCCGTAGTAATCAGCCCCAGCATTTT	CARSRSNQPQHF
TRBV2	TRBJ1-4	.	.	TGTGCCAGCAGTGATCGGGGGGTGGGAACTAATGAAAAACTGTTTTTT	CASSDRGVGTNEKLFF
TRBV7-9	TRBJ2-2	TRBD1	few	TGTGCCAGCCTCCGGGACAGCTTGAACACCGGGGAGCTGTTTTTT	CASLRDSLNTGELFF
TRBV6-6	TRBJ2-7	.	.	TGTGCCAGCAGCGACGGGCAGGGGTTATGGGTCGAGCAGTACTTC	CASSDGQGLWVEQYF
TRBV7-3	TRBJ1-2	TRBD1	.	TGTGCCAGCAGCTTAGGTGCCCGGGACAGGGACCATGGCTACACCTTC	CASSLGARDRDHGYTF
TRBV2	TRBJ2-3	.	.	TGTGCCAGCAGTGAACTGTTTGCTAGCACAGATACGCAGTATTTT	CASSELFASTDTQYF
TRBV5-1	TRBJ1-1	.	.	TGCGCCAGCAGCTTGGTGGGTTCGAACACTGAAGCTTTCTTT	CASSLVGSNTEAFF
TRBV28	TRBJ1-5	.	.	TGTGCCAGCAAGGAACGAACCTCCCCCAATCAGCCCCAGCATTTT	CASKERTSPNQPQHF
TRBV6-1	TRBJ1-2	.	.	TGTGCCAGCAGTGAAGAACGGGCTTTTAGTGGCTACACCTTC	CASSEERAFSGYTF
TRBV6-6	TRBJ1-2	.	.	TGTGCCAGCAGTCCCCGGGACCGCAGCTATGGCTACACCTTC	CASSPRDRSYGYTF
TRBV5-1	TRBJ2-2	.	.	TGCGCCAGCAGCTTGGTGGCTAGCCTGAACACCGGGGAGCTGTTTTTT	CASSLVASLNTGELFF
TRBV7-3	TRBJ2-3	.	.	TGTGCCAGCAGCTTACCCGGCACAGATACGCAGTATTTT	CASSLPGTDTQYF
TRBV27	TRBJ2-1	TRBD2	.	TGTGCCAGCAGCTCAACCGGGACTAGCGGGAATTTTGAGCAGTTCTTC	CASSSTGTSGNFEQFF